Given below is one T cell receptor (beta chain) in context. This entry is derived from a study of blood T cell repertoires in COVID-19. Germline V gives CDR1 SGHTA, CDR2 FQGNSA. The CDR3 spans 14 residues. Trimming removed 5 bases at V and 4 bases at J, with 14 bases between. Some clones are missing from TCRdb's copy, which holds only in-frame ones; the method was immunoSEQ multiplex PCR. The sample consists of around 120,000 clones, more than 65% of them appearing once. The TCR comes from a woman in her seventies with acute or convalescent COVID-19. The sequenced sample consisted of peripheral blood. V gene TRBV7-2 combines with J gene TRBJ1-2; TRBD1 might be the D (5 bases). DNA for the CDR3: TGTGCCAGCAGCCCCTCGGAGGGACCCTATGGCTACACCTTC. Translated: CASSPSEGPYGYTF.